Shown below are 28 T cell receptor beta chains from a single sample sequenced in a study of blood T cell repertoires in COVID-19. Repertoires were generated with immunoSEQ multiplex PCR, while TCRdb's copy carries only in-frame clones and drops some. In the table there are about 310,000 clones, over 75% of which are singletons. Material: peripheral blood. The origin of the receptors is a man aged 45-65 years with active or convalescent COVID-19.

This chain links TRBV5-1 with TRBJ2-3, with 14 positions matching TRBD2. Germline CDR1 reads SGHRS; CDR2 reads YFSETQ. V lost 4 bases, J lost 3 bases, and 7 bases stayed unmatched. The CDR3 sequence is 17 residues long. CDR3: CASSGGTSGSWTDTQYF. For the CDR3, the DNA is TGCGCCAGCAGCGGAGGGACTAGCGGGAGCTGGACAGATACGCAGTATTTT.

The V call is TRBV30, the J call TRBJ2-1; TRBD2 agrees at 8 bases. The V gene end was trimmed by 5 bases and the J gene end by 12 bases; junction bases not matched to a gene: 12. Germline V gives CDR1 GTSNPN, CDR2 SVGIG (reference sequence). The length of the CDR3 is 13 residues. As DNA, the CDR3 is TGTGCCTGGGGGTTAGCGGGGAGTCCGGGGCAGTTCTTC. Protein: CAWGLAGSPGQFF.

The chain joins TRBV28 to TRBJ1-3; 7 bases are shared with TRBD1. V shed 8 bases, J shed 4 bases, and the junction held 5 bases outside the gene matches. The CDR3 spans 13 residues. Germline values: CDR1 MDHEN, CDR2 SYDVKM. CDR3 loop: CASLTGAGNTIYF. The CDR3 nucleotides read TGTGCCAGCTTAACAGGGGCCGGAAACACCATATATTTT.

V usage is TRBV7-8 and J usage is TRBJ1-2; D perhaps matches TRBD1 (5 bases). CDR3 length: 15 residues. V was cut by 5 bases and J by 8 bases, with 21 bases left in between. The germline V gene has CDR1 SGHVS and CDR2 FQNEAQ. The DNA for the CDR3 is TGTGCCAGCAGCCTCGGAGGGGCAGCCAGGGACGGCTACACCTTC. Translated, it gives CASSLGGAARDGYTF.

Here the CDR3 DNA reads TGTGCCAGCAGCTTGGGAGGGACTAGCGGGGCCGATACGCAGTATTTT. Translated: CASSLGGTSGADTQYF. The chain has TRBV5-4 and TRBJ2-3; 13 bases match TRBD2. From germline, CDR1 is SGHNT and CDR2 YYREEE (reference sequence). V trimming: 0 bases; J trimming: 6 bases; junction bases outside the gene matches: 4. The CDR3 has 16 amino acids.

The chain is built from TRBV6-5 and TRBJ2-2; D is unresolved. V dropped 9 bases and J dropped 5 bases, with 19 bases sitting between them. Germline loops: CDR1 MNHEY, CDR2 SVGAGI. The CDR3 runs to 15 residues. In DNA form, the CDR3 reads TGTGCCAGTCGTATCGCCAGGTCTGAGACCGGGGAGCTGTTTTTT. Translating gives CASRIARSETGELFF.

The rearrangement joins TRBV28 to TRBJ1-3; 9 positions match TRBD1. Trimming removed 5 bases from V and 0 bases from J; junction bases left unmatched: 2. This CDR3 spans 15 amino acids. Germline V CDR1 and CDR2: MDHEN, SYDVKM. CDR3 sequence reads: CASSLTGGSGNTIYF. The CDR3 DNA is TGTGCCAGCAGTCTGACAGGGGGCTCTGGAAACACCATATATTTT. Full variable domain (outside the CDR3, taken from reference TRBV28 and TRBJ1-3): DVKVTQSSRYLVKRTGEKVFLECVQDMDHENMFWYRQDPGLGLRLIYFSYDVKMKEKGDIPEGYSVSREKKERFSLILESASTNQTSMYLCASSLTGGSGNTIYFGEGSWLTVV.

A remark on this clone: Within the sample, other DNA sequences also encode this same CDR3. The genes are TRBV7-2 and TRBJ2-6, with D unclear. The ends were cut back, 1 base at V and 0 bases at J, with 10 bases in the middle. The CDR3 spans 17 residues. Germline V gives CDR1 SGHTA, CDR2 FQGNSA. Here the CDR3 DNA reads TGTGCCAGCAGCTTAGGATCGCGAGTCTCTGGGGCCAACGTCCTGACTTTC. Protein: CASSLGSRVSGANVLTF.

About this clone: Distinct nucleotide sequences in the sample also encode this CDR3. The chain combines TRBV28 with TRBJ1-2, with D possibly matching TRBD1 (5 bases). Germline CDR1 reads MDHEN; CDR2 reads SYDVKM. This CDR3 spans 13 amino acids. The V gene lost 3 bases and the J gene lost 1 base, with 6 bases spanning the gap. CDR3 residues: CASSLTVNYGYTF. CDR3 DNA: TGTGCCAGCAGTTTGACAGTTAACTATGGCTACACCTTC.

The V and J genes are TRBV3-1 (or the pseudogene TRBV3-2) and TRBJ1-2; the match to TRBD1 covers 10 bases. CDR1 is LGHDT and CDR2 is YNNKEL in the germline V gene (reference sequence). The V segment lost 7 bases and the J segment 6 bases; nucleotides outside the gene matches: 2. The CDR3 spans 12 residues. DNA of the CDR3: TGTGCCAGCACCGGGACAGGGGATGGCTACACCTTC. It encodes CASTGTGDGYTF.

The chain uses TRBV11-1 and TRBJ1-1; the D gene is possibly TRBD1 (6 bases). V gave up 0 bases and J gave up 4 bases, with 15 bases separating them. Germline-derived CDR1 and CDR2 are SGHAT and FQDESV (reference sequence). The CDR3 loop spans 16 amino acids. For the CDR3, the DNA is TGTGCCAGCAGCTTAGCCTCCGGGGGGGCGGGCACTGAAGCTTTCTTT. It is translated as CASSLASGGAGTEAFF. The complete variable domain, with remaining parts taken from reference TRBV11-1 and TRBJ1-1, reads EAEVAQSPRYKITEKSQAVAFWCDPISGHATLYWYRQILGQGPELLVQFQDESVVDDSQLPKDRFSAERLKGVDSTLKIQPAELGDSAMYLCASSLASGGAGTEAFFGQGTRLTVV.

Concerning this clone: The same CDR3 can be traced to other DNA sequences in this sample. This chain joins TRBV4-2 and TRBJ2-3; TRBD2 aligns across 10 bases. Germline CDR1 is LGHNA and CDR2 is YNFKEQ. The CDR3 is 16 amino acids. J gave up 1 base and V 1 base, and 2 bases lay outside the gene matches. CDR3 amino acids: CASSQVLAGGTDTQYF. CDR3 sequence (DNA): TGTGCCAGCAGCCAAGTGCTAGCGGGGGGCACAGATACGCAGTATTTT.

The chain is built from TRBV7-9 and TRBJ2-1; D ambiguous. Germline V lookup: CDR1 SEHNR, CDR2 FQNEAQ (reference sequence). This CDR3 spans 14 amino acids. V was cut by 4 bases and J by 4 bases, with 11 bases left in between. CDR3 nucleotide sequence: TGTGCCAGCAGCTCTTTCGGTGCGTACAATGAGCAGTTCTTC. This translates into CASSSFGAYNEQFF.

This clone was picked up one time. The chain joins TRBV28 to TRBJ1-2; 9 bases map to TRBD1. Germline CDR1 reads MDHEN; CDR2 reads SYDVKM. This CDR3 is built from 17 residues. The J segment lost 9 bases and the V segment lost 6 bases, leaving 20 bases of the junction unmatched. Here the CDR3 DNA reads TGTGCCAGCAGCACTCCCCTGGGTGCACAGGGGGCGTTGAGCTACACCTTC. It is translated as CASSTPLGAQGALSYTF.

The V call is TRBV2, the J call TRBJ2-5; TRBD1 matches at 8 bases. CDR3 size: 14 residues. Trimming removed 1 base from V and 4 bases from J; junction bases left unmatched: 2. Per germline, CDR1 SNHLY and CDR2 FYNNEI. CDR3 sequence: CASSEGTGRETQYF. The CDR3 DNA follows: TGTGCCAGCAGTGAAGGGACAGGGAGAGAGACCCAGTACTTC. The full variable domain, its missing parts supplied by reference TRBV2 and TRBJ2-5, is EPEVTQTPSHQVTQMGQEVILRCVPISNHLYFYWYRQILGQKVEFLVSFYNNEISEKSEIFDDQFSVERPDGSNFTLKIRSTKLEDSAMYFCASSEGTGRETQYFGPGTRLLVL.

The rearrangement uses TRBV5-1 and TRBJ1-2, with D possibly being TRBD1 (6 bases). This CDR3 is 14 amino acids long. Trimming removed 6 bases at V and 2 bases at J, with 14 bases between. From germline, CDR1 is SGHRS and CDR2 YFSETQ. CDR3 sequence reads: CASTSTGSNYGYTF. In DNA form, the CDR3 reads TGCGCCAGCACCTCGACAGGATCCAACTATGGCTACACCTTC.

This clone came up a few times. The chain uses TRBV5-1 and TRBJ1-1; TRBD1 aligns across 7 bases. J was trimmed by 1 base and V by 0 bases; bases with no gene match: 6. There are 16 residues in the CDR3. Germline V gene sequence: CDR1 SGHRS, CDR2 YFSETQ. The DNA of the CDR3 is TGCGCCAGCAGCTTGGGGATCGACAGGGCGAACACTGAAGCTTTCTTT. Its protein is CASSLGIDRANTEAFF.

The CDR3 here is CASSYTGYNEQFF. The CDR3 DNA reads TGTGCCAGCAGTTATACAGGGTATAATGAGCAGTTCTTC. This chain links TRBV2 with TRBJ2-1, with TRBD1 as a possible D gene (6 bases). Trimming shortened V by 5 bases and J by 7 bases, and 12 bases separated the two germline ends. The CDR3 has 13 residues. Germline V CDR1 and CDR2: SNHLY, FYNNEI.

On this clone: One end of the junction is discordant with germline, which a read error may explain. This chain uses TRBV7-9 with TRBJ1-1; D unresolved. Germline V CDR1 and CDR2: SEHNR, FQNEAQ (reference sequence). CDR3 length: 11 residues. The CDR3: CASSPTRAPVF. The DNA for the CDR3 is TGTGCCAGCAGCCCGACGCGGGCCCCGGTCTTT.

This clone was seen once. Written as DNA, the CDR3 is TGTGCCAGCAGTTTATATCCCCGCAAGGACTACTATGGCTACACCTTC. Translation: CASSLYPRKDYYGYTF. V gene TRBV27 combines with J gene TRBJ1-2; no definite D call. Germline V lookup: CDR1 MNHEY, CDR2 SMNVEV (reference sequence). The CDR3 is 16 amino acids. The ends were cut back, 1 base at V and 3 bases at J, with 15 bases in the middle.

For the CDR3, the DNA is TGTGCCAGCAGCCCGCAGGGCGGGGTGACCGGGGAGCTGTTTTTT. It translates to CASSPQGGVTGELFF. V is TRBV7-2 and J is TRBJ2-2; D might be TRBD2 (6 bases). Germline CDR1 reads SGHTA; CDR2 reads FQGNSA. The germline V and J ends were trimmed by 5 bases and 5 bases, with 15 bases remaining between them. The length of the CDR3 is 15 residues.

The chain carries TRBV5-4 and TRBJ2-1; 8 bases line up with TRBD2. Trimming removed 4 bases from V and 0 bases from J; junction bases left unmatched: 9. CDR3 length: 17 amino acids. CDR1 and CDR2 from the germline V gene are SGHNT and YYREEE (reference sequence). The CDR3 loop is CASSLGLAYSSYNEQFF. CDR3 bases: TGTGCCAGCAGCCTCGGACTAGCCTATAGCTCCTACAATGAGCAGTTCTTC.

The chain joins TRBV30 to TRBJ1-1; D possibly corresponds to TRBD1 (6 bases). V lost 2 bases and J 9 bases, leaving 13 bases between the germline ends. The length of the CDR3 is 12 residues. Germline loops: CDR1 GTSNPN, CDR2 SVGIG (reference sequence). The CDR3 loop reads CAWSRTGLKAFF. Written as DNA, the CDR3 is TGTGCCTGGAGTAGAACAGGGCTGAAAGCTTTCTTT.

The J gene is TRBJ1-2, the V gene TRBV12-3 or TRBV12-4; TRBD1 agrees at 7 bases. V shed 5 bases and J 8 bases; nucleotides not matched to a gene: 8. The CDR3 sequence is 13 residues long. The CDR3 sequence: CASSPTGSRGYTF. The CDR3 DNA follows: TGTGCCAGCAGTCCGACAGGGTCGCGCGGCTACACCTTC.

The chain uses TRBV6-1 and TRBJ2-7; D perhaps matches TRBD1 (5 bases). This CDR3 contains 11 residues. The V end was cut by 3 bases, the J end by 5 bases, with 5 bases between. Germline CDR1 reads MNHNS; CDR2 reads SASEGT. The CDR3 region is CASSDRDEQYF. As DNA, the CDR3 is TGTGCCAGCAGTGACAGGGACGAGCAGTACTTC.

This sequence joins TRBV10-1 and TRBJ1-5; possible D gene TRBD1, 5 bases. CDR3 length equals 12 residues. The V end lost 6 bases, the J end lost 4 bases, and 7 bases lay between the germline ends. In germline, CDR1 is WNHNN, CDR2 SYGVQD (reference sequence). CDR3: CASRTENQPQHF. CDR3 in DNA: TGCGCCAGCAGGACAGAAAATCAGCCCCAGCATTTT.

The gene calls are TRBV4-1 and TRBJ2-1; 8 nucleotides align to TRBD2. Germline CDR1 and CDR2: MGHRA and YSYEKL. The CDR3 loop spans 13 amino acids. V was pared by 4 bases and J by 15 bases, with 11 bases of the junction left unmatched. The CDR3 here is CASSPSRRGVGFF. CDR3 coding DNA: TGCGCCAGCAGCCCGAGCAGGCGGGGGGTGGGGTTCTTC.

The rearrangement links TRBV27 to TRBJ2-7; TRBD1 matches at 9 bases. Germline-derived CDR1 and CDR2 are MNHEY and SMNVEV (reference sequence). V lost 3 bases, J lost 6 bases, and 3 bases stayed unmatched. The CDR3 length is 13 residues. CDR3 amino acids: CASSFDRGGEQYF. The CDR3 region has the DNA TGTGCCAGCAGTTTCGACAGGGGGGGCGAGCAGTACTTC.